This T cell receptor beta chain was captured by sequencing in a study of cytomegalovirus exposure and HLA in healthy donors. Study observations and caveats: Trimming of TCR beta V- and J-genes showed a link, identified in a later analysis, to a missense DCLRE1C variant.

The PCR ran on 60 Vbeta and 13 Jbeta primers. TCRdb keeps only in-frame clones here, not all; method: immunoSEQ multiplex PCR. The profile shows approximately 51,000 clones, roughly 76% of them singletons. A word on this clone: Its antigen is unknown.

The germline gives CDR1 SGHVS, CDR2 FQNEAQ. J lost 3 bases, V lost 8 bases, and 15 bases had no gene match. This CDR3 comprises 17 residues. The chain recombines TRBV7-8 with TRBJ1-5, with 8 bases identical to TRBD1. Input material: PBMCs. This receptor was identified in a man aged 25-45 years in good health and CMV-seronegative. The CDR3 loop reads CASHKGRQGRINQPQHF. CDR3 DNA sequence: TGTGCCAGCCACAAAGGAAGACAGGGGAGGATCAATCAGCCCCAGCATTTT.